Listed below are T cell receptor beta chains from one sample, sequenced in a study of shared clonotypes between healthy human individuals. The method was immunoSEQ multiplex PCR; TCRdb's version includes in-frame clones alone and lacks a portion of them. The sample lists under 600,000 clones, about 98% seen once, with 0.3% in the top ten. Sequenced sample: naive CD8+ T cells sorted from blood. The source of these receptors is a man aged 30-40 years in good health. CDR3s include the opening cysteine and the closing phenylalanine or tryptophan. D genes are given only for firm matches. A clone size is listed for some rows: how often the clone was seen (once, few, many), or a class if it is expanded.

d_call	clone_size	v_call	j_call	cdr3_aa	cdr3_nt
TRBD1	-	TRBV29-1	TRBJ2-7	CSARGQKNYEQYF	TGCAGTGCAAGGGGACAGAAAAACTACGAGCAGTACTTC
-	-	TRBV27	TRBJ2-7	CASSLEGGGYEQYF	TGTGCCAGCAGTTTGGAGGGTGGGGGCTACGAGCAGTACTTC
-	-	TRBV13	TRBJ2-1	CASSLRDRANNEQFF	TGTGCCAGCAGCTTACGAGACAGAGCTAACAATGAGCAGTTCTTC
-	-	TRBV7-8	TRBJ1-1	CASSTEGLNTEAFF	TGTGCCAGCAGCACCGAGGGACTGAACACTGAAGCTTTCTTT
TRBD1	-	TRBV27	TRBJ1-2	CASSLSGQSIYGYTF	TGTGCCAGCAGTTTATCGGGACAGAGTATCTATGGCTACACCTTC
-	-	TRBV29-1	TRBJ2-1	CSSLPDGEYDEQFF	TGCAGCTCACTTCCGGACGGGGAATACGATGAGCAGTTCTTC
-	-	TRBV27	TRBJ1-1	CASRPGSWNTEAFF	TGTGCCAGCAGGCCCGGGTCGTGGAACACTGAAGCTTTCTTT
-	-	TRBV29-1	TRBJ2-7	CSVGSELVPYEQYF	TGCAGCGTTGGGTCGGAACTAGTCCCGTATGAGCAGTACTTC
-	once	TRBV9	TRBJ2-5	CASGGGRETQYF	TGTGCCAGCGGGGGAGGTCGGGAGACCCAGTACTTC
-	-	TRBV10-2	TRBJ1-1	CASSEGTEAFF	TGCGCCAGCAGTGAGGGGACAGAAGCTTTCTTT
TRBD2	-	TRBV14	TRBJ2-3	CASSPIGSGAVPQYF	TGTGCCAGCAGCCCCATCGGTAGCGGGGCGGTGCCGCAGTATTTT
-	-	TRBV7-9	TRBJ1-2	CASSSGGYTF	TGTGCCAGCAGCTCGGGAGGCTACACCTTC
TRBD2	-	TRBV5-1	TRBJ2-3	CASSLEGLAGGPVLADTQYF	TGCGCCAGCAGCTTGGAGGGACTAGCGGGAGGGCCTGTGCTTGCAGATACGCAGTATTTT
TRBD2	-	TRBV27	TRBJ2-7	CASSSGGGNFGEQYF	TGTGCCAGCAGTTCTGGGGGAGGGAATTTCGGCGAGCAGTACTTC
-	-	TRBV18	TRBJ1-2	CASSPAGPQEGYTF	TGTGCCAGCTCACCAGCAGGGCCCCAGGAAGGCTACACCTTC
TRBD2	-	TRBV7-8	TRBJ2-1	CASSSRGGGYNEQFF	TGTGCCAGCAGCTCGCGCGGCGGGGGTTACAATGAGCAGTTCTTC
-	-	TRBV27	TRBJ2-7	CASSFPGSHAEQYF	TGTGCCAGCAGTTTCCCCGGATCACATGCCGAGCAGTACTTC
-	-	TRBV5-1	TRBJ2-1	CASSLPSTFLSYNEQFF	TGCGCCAGCAGCTTGCCCTCCACATTCCTCTCCTACAATGAGCAGTTCTTC
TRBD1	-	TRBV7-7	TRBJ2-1	CASSLGQGYNEQFF	TGTGCCAGCAGCTTGGGACAGGGGTACAATGAGCAGTTCTTC
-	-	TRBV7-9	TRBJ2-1	CASSSNNEQFF	TGTGCCAGCAGCTCAAACAATGAGCAGTTCTTC
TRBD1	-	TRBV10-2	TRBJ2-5	CASRKPDRGRETQYF	TGCGCCAGCAGAAAACCCGACAGGGGGCGAGAGACCCAGTACTTC
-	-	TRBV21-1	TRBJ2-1	CASSKAGTRPRNEQFF	TGTGCCAGCAGCAAAGCGGGGACTAGACCCCGCAATGAGCAGTTCTTC
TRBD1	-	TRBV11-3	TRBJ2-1	CASSDRANNEQFF	TGTGCCAGCTCGGACAGGGCTAACAATGAGCAGTTCTTC
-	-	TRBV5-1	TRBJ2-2	CASSLVENTGELFF	TGCGCCAGCAGCTTGGTTGAGAACACCGGGGAGCTGTTTTTT
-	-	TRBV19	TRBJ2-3	CASSRGLPFSAYF	TGTGCCAGTAGTCGTGGTTTACCCTTTTCTGCGTATTTT
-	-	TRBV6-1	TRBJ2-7	CASSEAGGPSYEQYF	TGTGCCAGCAGTGAAGCTGGCGGGCCCTCCTACGAGCAGTACTTC